The rows below give T cell receptor beta chains drawn from one sample of a study of a mutant IDH1 vaccine in newly diagnosed glioma. Generated by immunoSEQ multiplex PCR, the TCRdb table keeps only in-frame clones and is missing some. The sample has 100,000 to 150,000 clones, about 82% seen once. Their recognized antigens are unknown. This sample comprised PBMCs, obtained from a glioma patient whose treatment included an IDH1 peptide vaccine. The receptors here all came from a man aged 40-50 years with glioma. Each CDR3 is given with its conserved first and last residue. D genes are given only for firm matches. Expanded clones are given a class, and other clones once, few, many or no size at all.

d_gene: .
abundance: .
v_gene: TRBV18
j_gene: TRBJ2-1
CDR3nt: TGTGCCAGCTCACCATTCATAGGGGCCGGGGATGAGCAGTTCTTC
CDR3aa: CASSPFIGAGDEQFF

d_gene: .
abundance: .
v_gene: TRBV30
j_gene: TRBJ1-5
CDR3nt: TGTGCCTGGAGTGACAGGGCCGGCGGCAATCAGCCCCAGCATTTT
CDR3aa: CAWSDRAGGNQPQHF

d_gene: .
abundance: .
v_gene: TRBV9
j_gene: TRBJ1-2
CDR3nt: TGTGCCAGCAGCAAGGGACACCTCTATGGCTACACCTTC
CDR3aa: CASSKGHLYGYTF

d_gene: TRBD2
abundance: .
v_gene: TRBV7-4
j_gene: TRBJ2-7
CDR3nt: TGTGCCAGCAGCTTAGCAGGGAGGGACGACGAGCAGTACTTC
CDR3aa: CASSLAGRDDEQYF

d_gene: .
abundance: .
v_gene: TRBV6-5
j_gene: TRBJ2-7
CDR3nt: TGTGCCAGCAGTCCAACGCATACCTACGAGCAGTACTTC
CDR3aa: CASSPTHTYEQYF

d_gene: TRBD1
abundance: .
v_gene: TRBV18
j_gene: TRBJ1-1
CDR3nt: TGTGCCAGCTCACCTAGGACAGGGAGGACTGAAGCTTTCTTT
CDR3aa: CASSPRTGRTEAFF

d_gene: TRBD2
abundance: .
v_gene: TRBV19
j_gene: TRBJ2-1
CDR3nt: TGTGCCAGTAGTATAGTAACTAGCGGGGGTTTCAATGAGCAGTTCTTC
CDR3aa: CASSIVTSGGFNEQFF

d_gene: .
abundance: .
v_gene: TRBV18
j_gene: TRBJ2-7
CDR3nt: TGTGCCAGCTCACCACCGAGCAGGTCCTTCTACGAGCAGTACTTC
CDR3aa: CASSPPSRSFYEQYF

d_gene: .
abundance: once
v_gene: TRBV27
j_gene: TRBJ1-2
CDR3nt: TGTGCCAGCAGTCCCAGGCCCACAGAGAACTATGGCTACACCTTC
CDR3aa: CASSPRPTENYGYTF

d_gene: .
abundance: .
v_gene: TRBV4-1
j_gene: TRBJ1-2
CDR3nt: TGCGCCAGCAGCCAACGGTACGGGGGCATCTATGGCTACACCTTC
CDR3aa: CASSQRYGGIYGYTF

d_gene: .
abundance: .
v_gene: TRBV4-2
j_gene: TRBJ2-1
CDR3nt: TGTGCCAGCACCCAAGACTTACTAGCTAACAATGAGCAGTTCTTC
CDR3aa: CASTQDLLANNEQFF

d_gene: .
abundance: .
v_gene: TRBV23-1
j_gene: TRBJ1-1
CDR3nt: TGCGCCAGCAGTCCGCCAGTGAACACTGAAGCTTTCTTT
CDR3aa: CASSPPVNTEAFF

d_gene: .
abundance: .
v_gene: TRBV13
j_gene: TRBJ2-5
CDR3nt: TGTGCCAGCAGCTTAGGCCGCCGGGAGACCCAGTACTTC
CDR3aa: CASSLGRRETQYF

d_gene: .
abundance: .
v_gene: TRBV9
j_gene: TRBJ2-1
CDR3nt: TGTGCCAGCAGCGGGAAGGAGCAGTTCTTC
CDR3aa: CASSGKEQFF

d_gene: .
abundance: .
v_gene: TRBV27
j_gene: TRBJ2-3
CDR3nt: TGTGCCAGCAGTTTAAAGGGGCCCTGGATAGGAGGCACAGATACGCAGTATTTT
CDR3aa: CASSLKGPWIGGTDTQYF

d_gene: .
abundance: .
v_gene: TRBV10-2
j_gene: TRBJ2-7
CDR3nt: TGCGCCAGCAGCCCTTTTTCCTACGAGCAGTACTTC
CDR3aa: CASSPFSYEQYF

d_gene: .
abundance: .
v_gene: TRBV9
j_gene: TRBJ2-3
CDR3nt: TGTGCCAGCAGCCCGGGGACACTACTGGATACGCAGTATTTT
CDR3aa: CASSPGTLLDTQYF

d_gene: .
abundance: .
v_gene: TRBV19
j_gene: TRBJ2-3
CDR3nt: TGTGCCAGTAGTAAGGGGAATTTCCCTACGCAGTATTTT
CDR3aa: CASSKGNFPTQYF

d_gene: .
abundance: .
v_gene: TRBV2
j_gene: TRBJ1-1
CDR3nt: TGTGCCAGCAGGTCAGGACACTTAAACACTGAAGCTTTCTTT
CDR3aa: CASRSGHLNTEAFF

d_gene: TRBD1
abundance: .
v_gene: TRBV6-5
j_gene: TRBJ1-5
CDR3nt: TGTGCCAGCAGTGAAGACAGGGGTGGTAAGCCCCAGCATTTT
CDR3aa: CASSEDRGGKPQHF

d_gene: .
abundance: .
v_gene: TRBV5-6
j_gene: TRBJ1-5
CDR3nt: TGTGCCAGCAGCTTGGGACAGAAGTTGGAGCCCCAGCATTTT
CDR3aa: CASSLGQKLEPQHF

d_gene: .
abundance: .
v_gene: TRBV6-5
j_gene: TRBJ2-5
CDR3nt: TGTGCCAGCAGGTACCAAGAGACCCAGTACTTC
CDR3aa: CASRYQETQYF

d_gene: .
abundance: .
v_gene: TRBV11-3
j_gene: TRBJ2-1
CDR3nt: TGTGCCAGCAGCACAAGACTAGTAGGCAACAATGAGCAGTTCTTC
CDR3aa: CASSTRLVGNNEQFF

d_gene: TRBD2
abundance: .
v_gene: TRBV6-6
j_gene: TRBJ2-7
CDR3nt: TGTGCCAGCAGTACGACTAGCGGGAGACACGAGCAGTACTTC
CDR3aa: CASSTTSGRHEQYF

d_gene: .
abundance: .
v_gene: TRBV19
j_gene: TRBJ2-2
CDR3nt: TGTGCCAGTACCTCGCGAGGGGGCACCGGGGAGCTGTTTTTT
CDR3aa: CASTSRGGTGELFF

d_gene: .
abundance: .
v_gene: TRBV4-2
j_gene: TRBJ2-2
CDR3nt: TGTGCCAGCAGCCAAGATGGGTCGGGTCTCACCGGGGAGCTGTTTTTT
CDR3aa: CASSQDGSGLTGELFF

d_gene: .
abundance: .
v_gene: TRBV6-5
j_gene: TRBJ1-2
CDR3nt: TGTGCCAGCAGTTACTCCGGCAGGGCAGGAGGGGGCTACACCTTC
CDR3aa: CASSYSGRAGGGYTF

d_gene: TRBD1
abundance: .
v_gene: TRBV7-9
j_gene: TRBJ1-3
CDR3nt: TGTGCCAGCAGCTTAGGACAGGGGGGGGACACCATATATTTT
CDR3aa: CASSLGQGGDTIYF

d_gene: .
abundance: .
v_gene: TRBV6-4
j_gene: TRBJ2-2
CDR3nt: TGTGCCAGCAGCTTCGGGACGCTCTTTACCGGGGAGCTGTTTTTT
CDR3aa: CASSFGTLFTGELFF

d_gene: .
abundance: .
v_gene: TRBV25-1
j_gene: TRBJ2-5
CDR3nt: TGTGCCAGCAGTGAAGCGGCAGGGTGGGAGACCCAGTACTTC
CDR3aa: CASSEAAGWETQYF

d_gene: .
abundance: .
v_gene: TRBV9
j_gene: TRBJ2-1
CDR3nt: TGTGCCAGCAGCCTCCGAGGGGGAGGCGATGAGCAGTTCTTC
CDR3aa: CASSLRGGGDEQFF

d_gene: .
abundance: few
v_gene: TRBV21-1
j_gene: TRBJ2-1
CDR3nt: TGTGCCAGCAGTTTTCCCCCAGGGCAAAATGAGCAGTTCTTC
CDR3aa: CASSFPPGQNEQFF

d_gene: .
abundance: few
v_gene: TRBV5-6
j_gene: TRBJ1-3
CDR3nt: TGTGCCAGCAGCTACAGGGTGTCGGGAAACACCATATATTTT
CDR3aa: CASSYRVSGNTIYF